One sample yielded the 16 T cell receptor beta chains listed below, sequenced in a study of blood T cell repertoires in COVID-19 (dated by TCRdb to about 2020). The receptor library was made with the immunoSEQ multiplex PCR assay. The immuneACCESS repertoire file appears here via TCRdb, limited to in-frame rearrangements. These files lack a portion of the clones; in checked studies, under half of the deficit traces to unresolved V genes, and the cause of the others is not known. For this sample there are 200,000 to 250,000 clones; 92% appear just once. Of the sample, under 1.5% falls within the top ten clones. The sequenced sample consisted of peripheral blood. Source of these receptors: a man under 40 with acute or convalescent COVID-19.

The rearrangement links TRBV19 to TRBJ2-2; TRBD2 is a possible D gene (6 bases). The CDR3 consists of 14 residues. Trimming shortened V by 8 bases and J by 3 bases, and 13 bases separated the two germline ends. The germline V gene encodes CDR1 LNHDA and CDR2 SQIVND (reference sequence). The CDR3, as DNA: TGTGCCAGTCATGGGGGGTACGACACCGGGGAGCTGTTTTTT. Its protein is CASHGGYDTGELFF. Drawing the rest from reference TRBV19 and TRBJ2-2, the complete variable domain is DGGITQSPKYLFRKEGQNVTLSCEQNLNHDAMYWYRQDPGQGLRLIYYSQIVNDFQKGDIAEGYSVSREKKESFPLTVTSAQKNPTAFYLCASHGGYDTGELFFGEGSRLTVL.

This rearrangement joins TRBV7-9 to TRBJ1-1; a possible D gene is TRBD1 (5 bases). Trimming removed 3 bases at V and 5 bases at J, with 13 bases between. CDR1 and CDR2 from the germline V gene are SEHNR and FQNEAQ (reference sequence). The CDR3 has 14 residues. The CDR3: CASSLYSGGTEAFF. In DNA, the CDR3 is TGTGCCAGCAGCTTGTATTCTGGGGGGACTGAAGCTTTCTTT.

This rearrangement joins TRBV28 to TRBJ2-7; D not certain. CDR3 size: 12 residues. The V and J ends lost 5 bases and 4 bases respectively, with 9 bases between them. CDR1 and CDR2 (germline): MDHEN, SYDVKM. In DNA form, the CDR3 reads TGTGCCAGCAGTCTTACGAGGTACGAGCAGTACTTC. It is translated as CASSLTRYEQYF.

The chain is built from TRBV7-9 and TRBJ2-3; 10 nucleotides align to TRBD1. The length of the CDR3 is 15 residues. From germline, CDR1 is SEHNR and CDR2 FQNEAQ (reference sequence). V trimming: 4 bases; J trimming: 3 bases; junction bases outside the gene matches: 4. The CDR3 here is CASSWTGGGTDTQYF. The CDR3 nucleotides read TGTGCCAGCAGCTGGACAGGGGGAGGGACAGATACGCAGTATTTT.

Here the CDR3 reads CASSLLPPASTGGPHNEQFF. The CDR3 DNA reads TGTGCCAGCAGTTTATTACCTCCGGCTTCTACGGGAGGGCCCCACAATGAGCAGTTCTTC. This rearrangement joins TRBV27 to TRBJ2-1; 8 bases match TRBD2. Germline V gene lookup returns CDR1 MNHEY and CDR2 SMNVEV (reference sequence). After removal of 1 base from V and 5 bases from J, the junction contained 19 bases not matched to a gene. The CDR3 spans 20 residues.

The chain carries TRBV5-6 and TRBJ1-3, with 12 bases aligning to TRBD1. Germline V CDR1 and CDR2: SGHDT, YYEEEE. V shed 1 base, J shed 2 bases, and the junction held 7 bases outside the gene matches. The CDR3 sequence is 18 residues long. The CDR3 nucleotides read TGTGCCAGCAGCTTGCGGGGACAGGGGGCTTATCCTGGAAACACCATATATTTT. Translating it yields CASSLRGQGAYPGNTIYF.

This chain connects TRBV6-5 to TRBJ1-2, with D possibly TRBD1 on 6 matching bases. This CDR3 has 15 residues. V shed 0 bases and J shed 0 bases, with 8 bases lying between them. The V gene's germline CDR1 is MNHEY and CDR2 SVGAGI. The CDR3 DNA reads TGTGCCAGCAGTTACTCCGGGACAACTAACTATGGCTACACCTTC. Residues: CASSYSGTTNYGYTF.

This clone turned up a few times. The genes are TRBV11-2 and TRBJ2-7; the match to TRBD1 covers 9 bases. Per germline, CDR1 SGHAT and CDR2 FQNNGV. Trimming took 4 bases from V and 5 from J; bases not matched to a gene: 6. The CDR3 spans 14 residues. CDR3 coding DNA: TGTGCCAGCAGCTACTGGACAGGGGCGGACGAGCAGTACTTC. The encoded protein is CASSYWTGADEQYF.

The rearrangement uses TRBV7-6 and TRBJ2-3; D is uncertain. CDR3 length equals 18 residues. Germline V CDR1 and CDR2: SGHVS, FNYEAQ. V gave up 1 base and J gave up 0 bases, with 17 bases separating them. The CDR3 spells CASSLGLGGSPSTDTQYF. CDR3 nucleotide sequence: TGTGCCAGCAGCTTAGGGTTAGGCGGTTCACCTAGCACAGATACGCAGTATTTT.

This sequence joins TRBV5-4 and TRBJ2-3; D might be TRBD1 (6 bases). CDR3 length: 15 residues. V was cut by 4 bases and J by 1 base, with 13 bases left in between. CDR1 is SGHNT and CDR2 is YYREEE in the germline V gene (reference sequence). CDR3 in amino acids: CASSNHRDRTDTQYF. The CDR3, as DNA: TGTGCCAGCAGCAATCACAGGGATCGCACAGATACGCAGTATTTT.

The rearrangement uses TRBV10-1 and TRBJ2-3; maybe TRBD2 (5 bases). Germline V lookup: CDR1 WNHNN, CDR2 SYGVQD (reference sequence). V lost 0 bases to trimming and J lost 5 bases, with 12 bases between them. There are 15 residues in the CDR3. CDR3 bases: TGCGCCAGCAGTGAGTCGGCGAGGGTAGGAGATACGCAGTATTTT. Protein product: CASSESARVGDTQYF.

The gene calls are TRBV11-2 and TRBJ1-1; D is unclear. Trimming removed 5 bases from V and 1 base from J, with 8 bases in between. This CDR3 has 13 amino acids. Per the germline V gene, CDR1 is SGHAT and CDR2 is FQNNGV. The CDR3 sequence: CASSPLTNTEAFF. The CDR3 nucleotides are TGTGCCAGCAGCCCTCTAACGAACACTGAAGCTTTCTTT.

This chain links TRBV7-9 with TRBJ1-5; D remains unclear. V was shortened by 4 bases and J by 5 bases, with 12 bases between the two germline ends. The germline V gene encodes CDR1 SEHNR and CDR2 FQNEAQ (reference sequence). The CDR3 is made up of 14 amino acids. DNA for the CDR3: TGTGCCAGCAGCTACGGAGCCATAGATCAGCCCCAGCATTTT. This encodes CASSYGAIDQPQHF.

The CDR3 DNA reads TGCGCCAGCAGCCAAGATGATCGACAGCGAGTCTATGGCTACACCTTC. It translates to CASSQDDRQRVYGYTF. V gene TRBV4-1 combines with J gene TRBJ1-2; maybe TRBD1 (5 bases). This CDR3 comprises 16 residues. Germline CDR1 MGHRA, CDR2 YSYEKL. Trimming cost V 0 bases and J 4 bases, with 15 bases left between them.

The gene calls are TRBV6-5 and TRBJ2-7; possible D gene TRBD2, 6 bases. V shed 6 bases and J shed 2 bases, with 11 bases lying between them. This CDR3 contains 13 residues. The germline CDR1 and CDR2 sequences are MNHEY and SVGAGI. CDR3 bases: TGTGCCAGCAGCTGGAGGGTGGCCTACGAGCAGTACTTC. Protein product: CASSWRVAYEQYF.

The rearrangement joins TRBV7-9 to TRBJ1-1, with D maybe TRBD1 (6 bases). The length of the CDR3 is 13 residues. Trimming removed 1 base at V and 4 bases at J, with 7 bases between. Germline-derived CDR1 and CDR2 are SEHNR and FQNEAQ (reference sequence). The CDR3 nucleotides are TGTGCCAGCAGCTTAGGACAGGCCACTGAAGCTTTCTTT. Residues: CASSLGQATEAFF.